The clone carrying this T cell receptor beta chain was seen repeatedly, ten times or more. Its matching antigen is unknown. The CDR3 totals 14 residues. Trimming stripped 0 bases from V and 4 bases from J, with 12 bases between. Per germline, CDR1 DFQATT and CDR2 SNEGSKA (reference sequence). The data were obtained in a study of early T cells in non-severe SARS-CoV-2 infection. Looking at the study overall: Sequencing was performed on bulk RNA from unsorted whole blood, leaving chains unpaired. Findings of the study overall: The study's VDJdb matching favored anti-spike CD8 responses and missed private and CD4 specificities.

Molecules of cDNA were individually given unique molecular identifiers that were attached to them. TCRdb re-analysed the 5' RACE reads in MiXCR, keeping a single row per CDR3 protein. The sample lists tens of thousands of distinct CDR3 sequences, over 5% seen once, with about 7.8% in the top ten. Sample: whole blood. The receptor's source is an adult who was a healthcare worker with PCR-confirmed SARS-CoV-2 infection or an uninfected control (not recorded which). The chain recombines TRBV20-1 with TRBJ1-1, with unresolved D. CDR3 sequence: CSARDNYLGTEAFF. The CDR3 nucleotides are TGCAGTGCTAGAGATAACTATTTGGGCACTGAAGCTTTCTTT.